This T cell receptor beta chain originates from a study of technical replicates of blood from a few donors. Profiled with immunoSEQ multiplex PCR; TCRdb holds only in-frame clones, not every one. Of 12,000 or so clones listed, about 90% are singletons. The CDR3 is 15 amino acids. V was clipped by 3 bases and J by 4 bases; unmatched bases: 5. Germline loops: CDR1 SGDLS, CDR2 YYNGEE. The chain joins TRBV9 to TRBJ1-3; 9 bases map to TRBD1. Material for sequencing was PBMCs. The receptor comes from a human donor in good health. CDR3 DNA sequence: TGTGCCAGCAGCGCCCGGGACAGGGACGGAAACACCATATATTTT. It yields the protein CASSARDRDGNTIYF.